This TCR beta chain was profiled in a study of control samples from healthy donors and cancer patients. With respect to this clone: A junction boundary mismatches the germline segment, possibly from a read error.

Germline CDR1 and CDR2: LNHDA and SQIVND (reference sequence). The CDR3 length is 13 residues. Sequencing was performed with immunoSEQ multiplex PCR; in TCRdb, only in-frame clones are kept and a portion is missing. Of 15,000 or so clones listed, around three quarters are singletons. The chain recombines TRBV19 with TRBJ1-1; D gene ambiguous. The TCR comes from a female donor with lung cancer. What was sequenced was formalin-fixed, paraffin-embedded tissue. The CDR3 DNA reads TGTGCCAGTAGTTCACAAATGAACACTGGAGCTTTCTTT. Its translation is CASSSQMNTGAFF.